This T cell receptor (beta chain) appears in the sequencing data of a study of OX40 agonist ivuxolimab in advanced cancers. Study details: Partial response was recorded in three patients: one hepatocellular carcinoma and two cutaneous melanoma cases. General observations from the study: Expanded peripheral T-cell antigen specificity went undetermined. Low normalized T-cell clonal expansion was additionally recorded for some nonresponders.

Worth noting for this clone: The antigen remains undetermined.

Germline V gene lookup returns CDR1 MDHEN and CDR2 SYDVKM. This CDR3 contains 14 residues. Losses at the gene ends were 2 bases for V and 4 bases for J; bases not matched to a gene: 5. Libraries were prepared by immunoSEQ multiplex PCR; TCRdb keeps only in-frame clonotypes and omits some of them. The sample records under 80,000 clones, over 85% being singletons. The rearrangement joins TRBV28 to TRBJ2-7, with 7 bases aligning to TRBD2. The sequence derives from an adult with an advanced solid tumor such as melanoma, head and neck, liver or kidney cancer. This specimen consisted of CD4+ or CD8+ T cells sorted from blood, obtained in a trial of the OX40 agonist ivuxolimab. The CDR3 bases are TGTGCCAGCAGTTTAGGCGGGAGAAGGTACGAGCAGTACTTC. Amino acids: CASSLGGRRYEQYF.